One and the same sample provided the 11 T cell receptor beta chains below, sequenced in a study of blood T cell repertoires in COVID-19. Some clones are missing from TCRdb's copy, which holds only in-frame ones; the method was immunoSEQ multiplex PCR. The sample lists about 64,000 clones; around nine tenths were seen once. The sequenced sample was peripheral blood. The receptors were gathered from a woman aged 80 or over with active COVID-19.

This clone was counted only a few times. The chain employs TRBV6-9 and TRBJ2-3; tentative D call: TRBD2 (5 bases). Germline V gene sequence: CDR1 MNHGY, CDR2 SVAAGI. The CDR3 sequence is 17 residues long. Trimming pared 3 bases from V and 0 bases from J, leaving 16 bases between. The CDR3 sequence: CASSYGVRGTSTDTQYF. The DNA for the CDR3 is TGTGCCAGCAGTTACGGGGTCCGGGGTACTAGCACAGATACGCAGTATTTT.

On this clone itself: The same CDR3 can be traced to other DNA sequences in this sample. This rearrangement joins TRBV20-1 to TRBJ2-7; 8 nucleotides line up with TRBD1. This CDR3 region has 11 residues. In germline, CDR1 is DFQATT, CDR2 SNEGSKA (reference sequence). Trimming at V came to 6 bases and at J to 5 bases, leaving 3 bases not matched to a gene. CDR3 bases: TGCAGTGCCGGACAGGGCAACGAGCAGTACTTC. It encodes CSAGQGNEQYF.

The chain recombines TRBV3-1 (or the pseudogene TRBV3-2) with TRBJ2-7, with 12 bases identical to TRBD2. V shed 0 bases and J 7 bases; nucleotides not matched to a gene: 13. Germline assignment: CDR1 LGHDT and CDR2 YNNKEL (reference sequence). The CDR3 contains 18 residues. CDR3 DNA sequence: TGTGCCAGCAGCCAAGACTTCTTCCTAGCGGGAGGGCCGACAGAGCAGTACTTC. Encoded protein: CASSQDFFLAGGPTEQYF.

The CDR3 sequence is CASSPRVYEQYV. CDR3 DNA: TGTGCCAGCAGCCCACGCGTATACGAGCAGTACGTC. The rearrangement links TRBV7-6 to TRBJ2-7, with D uncertain. The germline V and J ends were trimmed by 5 bases and 4 bases, with 9 bases remaining between them. Germline-derived CDR1 and CDR2 are SGHVS and FNYEAQ. This CDR3 region has 12 residues.

The chain is built from TRBV2 and TRBJ2-3; perhaps TRBD2 as D (6 bases). Germline V gives CDR1 SNHLY, CDR2 FYNNEI. The CDR3 sequence is 14 residues long. The V and J ends lost 6 bases and 2 bases respectively, with 12 bases between them. The CDR3 is CASRGGLTTDTQYF. Written as DNA, the CDR3 is TGTGCCAGCAGGGGGGGTCTTACCACAGATACGCAGTATTTT.

The chain links TRBV6-1 to TRBJ2-5; D is possibly TRBD2 (5 bases). CDR3 length equals 14 residues. Trimming removed 1 base from V and 5 bases from J, with 11 bases in between. CDR1 and CDR2 from the germline V gene are MNHNS and SASEGT. For the CDR3, the DNA is TGTGCCAGCAGTGAAGATCGGAGGTGGGAGACCCAGTACTTC. Translation gives CASSEDRRWETQYF.

The V and J genes are TRBV24-1 and TRBJ2-3; TRBD1 agrees at 7 bases. V shed 12 bases and J 2 bases; nucleotides not matched to a gene: 7. This CDR3 spans 13 amino acids. Germline CDR1 is KGHDR and CDR2 is SFDVKD. As DNA, the CDR3 is TGTGCCTCGATGGGACAGAACACAGATACGCAGTATTTT. This encodes CASMGQNTDTQYF.

V gene TRBV28 combines with J gene TRBJ2-1, with a weak D call TRBD2 (5 bases). This CDR3 spans 17 amino acids. V shed 6 bases and J shed 0 bases, with 18 bases lying between them. Germline values: CDR1 MDHEN, CDR2 SYDVKM. The CDR3 protein is CASSSQPGSPSYNEQFF. The CDR3 region has the DNA TGTGCCAGCAGCAGTCAACCGGGATCACCCTCCTACAATGAGCAGTTCTTC. Drawing the rest from reference TRBV28 and TRBJ2-1, the complete variable domain is DVKVTQSSRYLVKRTGEKVFLECVQDMDHENMFWYRQDPGLGLRLIYFSYDVKMKEKGDIPEGYSVSREKKERFSLILESASTNQTSMYLCASSSQPGSPSYNEQFFGPGTRLTVL.

This chain's CDR3 is CASSFSLSNQPQHF. The CDR3 DNA follows: TGTGCCAGCAGTTTTTCTTTAAGCAATCAGCCCCAGCATTTT. The chain joins TRBV28 to TRBJ1-5, with no clear D. Trimming took 3 bases from V and 1 from J, leaving 7 bases between them. Germline lookup yields CDR1 MDHEN and CDR2 SYDVKM. CDR3 size: 14 residues.

The CDR3 spells CASSPLPGTSVSSTDTQYF. The DNA of the CDR3 is TGTGCCAGCAGCCCACTTCCGGGGACTAGCGTATCTAGCACAGATACGCAGTATTTT. The chain employs TRBV7-9 and TRBJ2-3; 10 bases line up with TRBD2. The CDR3 is made up of 19 amino acids. V shed 5 bases and J 0 bases; nucleotides not matched to a gene: 14. Germline CDR1 reads SEHNR; CDR2 reads FQNEAQ (reference sequence).

This chain uses TRBV7-9 with TRBJ1-5; tentative D call: TRBD1 (5 bases). CDR1 and CDR2 from the germline V gene are SEHNR and FQNEAQ (reference sequence). Trimming removed 4 bases at V and 2 bases at J, with 12 bases between. This CDR3 spans 15 amino acids. The CDR3 loop is CASSSGRIGNQPQHF. As DNA, the CDR3 is TGTGCCAGCAGCTCAGGGAGGATCGGCAATCAGCCCCAGCATTTT.